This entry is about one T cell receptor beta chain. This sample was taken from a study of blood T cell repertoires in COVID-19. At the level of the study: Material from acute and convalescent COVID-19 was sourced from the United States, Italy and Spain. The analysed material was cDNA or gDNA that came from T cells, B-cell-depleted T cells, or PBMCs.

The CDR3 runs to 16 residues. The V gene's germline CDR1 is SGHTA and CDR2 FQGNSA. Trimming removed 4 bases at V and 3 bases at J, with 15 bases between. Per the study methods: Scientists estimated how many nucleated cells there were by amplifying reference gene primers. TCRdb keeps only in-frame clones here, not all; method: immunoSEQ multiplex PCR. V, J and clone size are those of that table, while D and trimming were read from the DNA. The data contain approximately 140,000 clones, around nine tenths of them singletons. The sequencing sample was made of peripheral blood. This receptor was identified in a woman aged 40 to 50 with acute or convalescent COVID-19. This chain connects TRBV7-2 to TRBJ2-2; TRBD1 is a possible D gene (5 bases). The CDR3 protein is CASSYKQGGYTGELFF. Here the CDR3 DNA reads TGTGCCAGCAGCTATAAGCAGGGTGGATACACCGGGGAGCTGTTTTTT.